This paragraph covers one T cell receptor (beta chain) sequence. Its antigen is unknown. No base-level quality is on record; no much larger clone is a single base apart. This specimen belongs to a study of blood T cell repertoires in COVID-19 (dated by TCRdb to 2019 to 2021). About the investigation overall: Samples from collaborators originated in the United States, Italy and Spain and spanned both the acute and convalescent phases of COVID-19. Where available, HLA class I and class II types were taken from metadata supplied by the sample provider and were not determined by assay-based typing. Sample metadata almost always included a de-identified subject ID, COVID-19 status, age in years and sex. Subjects who had been exposed to COVID-19, were actively infected with it, or had recovered from it provided the deeply sampled blood TCRbeta repertoires that made up the dataset. The repertoires were made available in a free public database intended to serve as a resource for research on the immune response to SARS-CoV-2. Samples were obtained from the ongoing ImmuneRACE study (first 160 participants) and from about 1,300 subjects provided by 6 global collaborators. The material from the prospective study consisted of cDNA or gDNA derived from T cells, B-cell-depleted T cells, or PBMCs.

TCRbeta CDR3 regions were amplified from genomic DNA using the immunoSEQ Assay, a bias-controlled multiplex PCR. Per the authors' processing: Within the assay, amplification of reference gene primers was used to estimate how many nucleated cells each sample contained. Sequence reads were collapsed and filtered to measure the absolute abundance of every unique TCRbeta CDR3 rearrangement. Productive Simpson clonality was computed per sample as the square root of Simpson's diversity index over productive rearrangements. The immuneACCESS repertoire file appears here via TCRdb, limited to in-frame rearrangements. These files lack a portion of the clones; in checked studies, under half of the deficit traces to unresolved V genes, and the cause of the others is not known. That table furnishes V, J and clone size, whereas the DNA furnished D and trimming. The sample includes about 160,000 clones, with about 92% observed a single time. Together, the top ten hold just under 2% of the sample.

Paper-wide results and their limitations: How much clinical and demographic metadata was included differed by source and by participant, and the metadata was provided uncurated.

At one collaborating source in Seattle, patients were enrolled during active infection and were followed longitudinally through the course of disease. The collaborating institutions used their own protocols to collect whole blood in K2EDTA tubes. For TCRbeta analysis, collaborator samples were shipped as frozen whole blood, as isolated PBMCs, or as DNA extracted from either sample type. V is shortened by 4 bases, J by 5 bases, and the region joining them spans 14 bases. Including the terminal cysteine and phenylalanine, the CDR3 comprises 14 residues. The DNA shown is the 42-base CDR3, in frame from base 1. CDR1 and CDR2 are drawn from the germline V gene: MGHDK, SYGVNS.

The sequence derives from a woman aged 60-75 years with COVID-19, enrolled during active disease. Here the chain combines TRBV25-1 and TRBJ1-2, with TRBD1 as a weak D call on 6 bases. Sequenced material: peripheral blood. At the DNA level, the sequence is TGTGCCAGCAGTGGACAGGCGTCCCCTTATGGCTACACCTTC. Translated, this gives CASSGQASPYGYTF.